Below are 7 T cell receptor delta chains sequenced from a single sample in a study of gamma-delta chains in newborns, infants, children. TCRdb fed the reads to CATT. Seen here are more than 14,000 delta-chain clones, roughly 7% observed once, and the top ten hold 20% to 25%. Sequencing input: blood. These receptors were obtained from a child who was a newborn, infant or young child, either healthy, febrile or measles-vaccinated (not recorded which).

By proportion, this clone is medium-sized. The identical CDR3 is also encoded by other nucleotide sequences in the sample. The J gene is TRDJ3, the V gene TRDV2; the match to TRDD3 covers 8 bases. Trimming took 3 bases from V and 0 from J; bases not matched to a gene: 6. This CDR3 region has 18 residues. Looked up from germline, CDR1 is GEAIGNYY and CDR2 is EKD. In DNA form, the CDR3 reads TGTGCCTGTGACCGACTGGGGGGAAGCTCCTGGGACACCCGACAGATGTTTTTC. It yields the protein CACDRLGGSSWDTRQMFF.

In its sample, this clone was seen a few times. This may come from a read error, since a much larger clone is one base off. Distinct nucleotide sequences in the sample also encode this CDR3. The chain links TRDV2 to TRDJ2; 7 bases fit TRDD3. This CDR3 contains 16 residues. With V trimmed by 3 bases and J by 0 bases, 6 bases remained unmatched. Germline V gene data show CDR1 as GEAIGNYY and CDR2 as EKD. CDR3 bases: TGTGCCTGTGACCCACTTGGGGATACTTTGACAGCACAACTCTTCTTT. Translated: CACDPLGDTLTAQLFF.

A remark on this clone: Just one base apart from a much larger clone, this may be a read error. Other DNA sequences within the sample encode an identical CDR3. This rearrangement joins TRDV2 to TRDJ2; TRDD3 matches at 8 bases. The CDR3 runs 15 residues. Germline V gene sequence: CDR1 GEAIGNYY, CDR2 EKD. Losses at the gene ends were 4 bases for V and 0 bases for J; bases not matched to a gene: 3. The CDR3 region is CACDILGALTAQLFF. DNA of the CDR3: TGTGCCTGTGATATACTGGGGGCTTTGACAGCACAACTCTTCTTT.

In its sample, this clone is medium-sized. Other DNA sequences in the same sample also yield this CDR3. The chain links TRDV2 to TRDJ2, with TRDD3 identical over 7 bases. CDR1 is GEAIGNYY, CDR2 EKD, per germline. V lost 0 bases to trimming and J lost 0 bases; unmatched junction nucleotides: 3. The CDR3 spans 16 residues. The CDR3 bases are TGTGCCTGTGACACCGTTGGGGGAGCTTTGACAGCACAACTCTTCTTT. This translates into CACDTVGGALTAQLFF.

This clone was seen a handful of times. It may be a read error: a sequence one base away is much more abundant. This same CDR3 is encoded by further DNA sequences in the sample. The rearrangement links TRDV2 to TRDJ1, with D perhaps TRDD3 (5 bases). V was pared by 1 base and J by 0 bases, with 8 bases between. The CDR3 consists of 14 residues. Per the germline V gene, CDR1 is GEAIGNYY and CDR2 is EKD. The CDR3 loop reads CACDTWGHTDKLIF. In nucleotides, the CDR3 is TGTGCCTGTGACACTTGGGGCCACACCGATAAACTCATCTTT.

Comments on this clone: Within the sample, other DNA sequences also encode this same CDR3. This rearrangement joins TRDV2 to TRDJ1; 8 bases line up with TRDD3. Germline V CDR1 and CDR2: GEAIGNYY, EKD. Trimming took 0 bases from V and 3 from J; bases not matched to a gene: 8. There are 16 residues in the CDR3. The CDR3 coding sequence is TGTGCCTGTGACACCAGAGGTGGGGGATCAGCCGATAAACTCATCTTT. Protein product: CACDTRGGGSADKLIF.

The chain joins TRDV3 to TRDJ1; 12 bases align to TRDD3. CDR1 and CDR2 from the germline V gene are TVYSNPD and GDNSRS (reference sequence). The CDR3 consists of 17 residues. The V gene end was trimmed by 4 bases and the J gene end by 0 bases; junction bases not matched to a gene: 12. The CDR3 DNA is TGTGCCTCCCTTACTGGGGGATACTTGGGGTACACCGATAAACTCATCTTT. Residues: CASLTGGYLGYTDKLIF.